The entry below gives a single TCR beta chain sequence along with its context. The target antigen is unknown. The repertoire was sequenced with immunoSEQ multiplex PCR; TCRdb's copy has only in-frame clones and lacks some. Of approximately 1,500,000 clones in the sample, under 99% were seen once. These data belong to a study of shared clonotypes between healthy human individuals. V was pared by 2 bases and J by 6 bases, with 14 bases between. This CDR3 has 14 residues. Germline V gene data show CDR1 as SGHTA and CDR2 as FQGNSA. Study observations and caveats: Specimens sampled were limited to blood, with tissue repertoires likely differing.

The sequence was obtained from a man aged 30 to 39 in good health. The chain employs TRBV7-2 and TRBJ2-7, with D maybe TRBD2 (5 bases). The sequenced material came from naive CD4+ T cells sorted from blood. The subset was: CD45RA+ positively selected. This chain's CDR3 is CASSLRRAESEQYF. The CDR3 DNA follows: TGTGCCAGCAGCTTACGGCGGGCGGAATCCGAGCAGTACTTC.